Shown below are 30 T cell receptor beta chains from a single sample sequenced in a study of T cells after yellow fever vaccination. TCRdb re-derived calls from the 5' RACE reads in MiXCR, one entry per CDR3 protein. The table records around 260,000 distinct CDR3 sequences, about 5.2% of them present only once. The sample here was CD4+ T cells sorted from PBMCs, taken on the day of the yellow fever booster vaccination. The source of these receptors is a man between 18 and 35 years old who received the YFV17D yellow fever vaccine.

This clonotype was recorded a few times. The rearrangement joins TRBV7-2 to TRBJ2-7; D call uncertain. V lost 1 base and J 2 bases, leaving 12 bases between the germline ends. CDR1 and CDR2 from the germline V gene are SGHTA and FQGNSA. The CDR3 totals 15 residues. CDR3 in amino acids: CASSLGSWSTYEQYF. The DNA for the CDR3 is TGTGCCAGCAGCTTAGGCTCATGGTCGACCTACGAGCAGTACTTC.

This clonotype was detected only a few times. This chain links TRBV5-4 with TRBJ2-3, with 8 bases that match TRBD1. After removal of 3 bases from V and 7 bases from J, the junction contained 7 bases not matched to a gene. The CDR3 runs 14 residues. Germline-derived CDR1 and CDR2 are SGHNT and YYREEE (reference sequence). The CDR3 region is CASSYPDRENTQYF. The CDR3 nucleotides are TGTGCCAGCAGCTACCCGGACAGGGAGAATACGCAGTATTTT.

This clonotype occurred many times. The chain combines TRBV27 with TRBJ2-3; D is perhaps TRBD1 or TRBD2 (5 bases each). The V gene's germline CDR1 is MNHEY and CDR2 SMNVEV (reference sequence). The CDR3 has 15 amino acids. Between the trimmed V and J ends, which lost 5 bases and 1 base, there was a span of 13 bases. CDR3 DNA: TGTGCCAGCAGTCTGGGGGTTTCAGGCACAGATACGCAGTATTTT. It is translated as CASSLGVSGTDTQYF.

This clonotype appeared many times. The rearrangement joins TRBV6-6 to TRBJ1-2; the match to TRBD1 covers 7 bases. Germline V CDR1 and CDR2: MNHNY, SVGAGI (reference sequence). This CDR3 contains 12 residues. V trimming: 10 bases; J trimming: 6 bases; junction bases outside the gene matches: 8. The CDR3 region is CAISVGGDGYTF. The CDR3 DNA reads as TGTGCCATCTCCGTAGGGGGCGATGGCTACACCTTC.

In its sample, this clonotype was seen many times. The chain employs TRBV2 and TRBJ1-1; 7 nucleotides agree with TRBD1. V was clipped by 7 bases and J by 11 bases; unmatched bases: 16. This CDR3 is 14 amino acids long. Per germline, CDR1 SNHLY and CDR2 FYNNEI. The CDR3 here is CASKLQGPPAGAFF. CDR3 nucleotides: TGTGCCAGCAAATTACAGGGGCCGCCCGCGGGGGCTTTCTTT.

This clonotype was recorded at least ten times. The gene calls are TRBV7-3 and TRBJ2-5, with D perhaps TRBD1 or TRBD2 (5 bases each). Per the germline V gene, CDR1 is SGHTA and CDR2 is FQGTGA. The CDR3 contains 16 residues. Trimming took 2 bases from V and 1 from J, leaving 14 bases between them. The CDR3 nucleotides read TGTGCCAGCAGCTTAGGGGGACGTTCAGTCCAAGAGACCCAGTACTTC. This encodes CASSLGGRSVQETQYF. Supplemented by reference TRBV7-3 and TRBJ2-5, the full variable domain reads GAGVSQTPSNKVTEKGKYVELRCDPISGHTALYWYRQSLGQGPEFLIYFQGTGAADDSGLPNDRFFAVRPEGSVSTLKIQRTERGDSAVYLCASSLGGRSVQETQYFGPGTRLLVL.

The sample holds many counts of this clonotype. The rearrangement uses TRBV20-1 and TRBJ1-6; 10 nucleotides match TRBD1. The CDR3 runs 13 residues. Per germline, CDR1 DFQATT and CDR2 SNEGSKA (reference sequence). J was trimmed by 8 bases and V by 7 bases; bases with no gene match: 5. CDR3 DNA: TGCAGTGGGTCCGGGACAGGGGATTCACCCCTCCACTTT. Translation: CSGSGTGDSPLHF.

The gene calls are TRBV20-1 and TRBJ2-5; D gene unclear. CDR1 DFQATT and CDR2 SNEGSKA come from the germline V gene (reference sequence). The length of the CDR3 is 10 residues. Trimming took 8 bases from V and 5 from J, leaving 9 bases between them. The CDR3 nucleotides read TGCAGTACCCTTTTTGAGACCCAGTACTTC. It encodes CSTLFETQYF.

In its sample, this clonotype was seen many times. The chain is built from TRBV7-2 and TRBJ2-3, with D tentatively TRBD1 or TRBD2 (5 bases each). The CDR3 sequence is 15 residues long. The ends were cut back, 6 bases at V and 3 bases at J, with 16 bases in the middle. Germline values: CDR1 SGHTA, CDR2 FQGNSA. The DNA for the CDR3 is TGTGCCAGCAGGCCACCCGGGACCAAAACAGATACGCAGTATTTT. Translating it yields CASRPPGTKTDTQYF.

This rearrangement joins TRBV2 to TRBJ2-7, with D perhaps matching TRBD2 (6 bases). The CDR3 totals 12 residues. Germline V CDR1 and CDR2: SNHLY, FYNNEI. Trimming pared 7 bases from V and 6 bases from J, leaving 13 bases between. The CDR3 reads CASTPGRSEQYV. In nucleotides, the CDR3 is TGTGCCAGCACGCCCGGGAGATCCGAGCAGTACGTC.

The rearrangement uses TRBV20-1 and TRBJ1-1; TRBD1 aligns across 10 bases. V shed 3 bases, J shed 7 bases, and the junction held 8 bases outside the gene matches. Germline V gene sequence: CDR1 DFQATT, CDR2 SNEGSKA (reference sequence). This CDR3 contains 14 residues. Here the CDR3 reads CSARGGTGVGEAFF. The CDR3, as DNA: TGCAGTGCTAGGGGGGGGACAGGGGTCGGTGAAGCTTTCTTT.

V and J are TRBV5-1 and TRBJ2-6; 9 bases are shared with TRBD2. The CDR3 consists of 19 residues. V was pared by 0 bases and J by 0 bases, with 7 bases of the junction left unmatched. Per the germline V gene, CDR1 is SGHRS and CDR2 is YFSETQ. The CDR3 is CASSLGLADPASGANVLTF. The CDR3 DNA reads TGCGCCAGCAGCTTGGGACTAGCGGATCCAGCCTCTGGGGCCAACGTCCTGACTTTC. The full variable domain, in which reference TRBV5-1 and TRBJ2-6 provide the parts outside the CDR3, is KAGVTQTPRYLIKTRGQQVTLSCSPISGHRSVSWYQQTPGQGLQFLFEYFSETQRNKGNFPGRFSGRQFSNSRSEMNVSTLELGDSALYLCASSLGLADPASGANVLTFGAGSRLTVL.

This clonotype was observed at least ten times. The chain employs TRBV7-2 and TRBJ2-5; D uncertain. CDR1 and CDR2 from the germline V gene are SGHTA and FQGNSA. This CDR3 comprises 13 residues. V was shortened by 1 base and J by 6 bases, with 9 bases between the two germline ends. The CDR3 region is CASSLEVGQTQYF. CDR3 bases: TGTGCCAGCAGCTTAGAGGTTGGGCAGACCCAGTACTTC.

In its sample, this clonotype was seen many times. V and J are TRBV5-1 and TRBJ2-7; 8 nucleotides agree with TRBD1. CDR3 length equals 14 residues. Germline CDR1 reads SGHRS; CDR2 reads YFSETQ. V lost 5 bases and J lost 2; bases outside the gene matches: 6. The CDR3 nucleotides are TGCGCCAGCAGGGACGGGACAGGTACCTACGAGCAGTACTTC. Amino acid sequence: CASRDGTGTYEQYF.

This clonotype was seen ten or more times. The chain uses TRBV4-3 and TRBJ2-5; the D is unclear. This CDR3 comprises 14 residues. CDR1 and CDR2 from the germline V gene are LGHNA and YSLEER. The ends were cut back, 4 bases at V and 7 bases at J, with 16 bases in the middle. This CDR3 reads CASSPDQDGPTQYF. The CDR3 nucleotides read TGCGCCAGCAGCCCAGACCAGGACGGTCCGACCCAGTACTTC.

This clonotype came up a few times. The chain couples TRBV7-3 to TRBJ2-1; D gene uncertain. Trimming pared 1 base from V and 3 bases from J, leaving 10 bases between. There are 15 residues in the CDR3. Germline V gene sequence: CDR1 SGHTA, CDR2 FQGTGA. This CDR3 reads CASSLMASNYNEQFF. CDR3 in DNA: TGTGCCAGCAGCTTAATGGCGTCTAACTACAATGAGCAGTTCTTC.

The gene calls are TRBV6-5 and TRBJ2-1; the D gene is possibly TRBD1 (5 bases). Looked up from germline, CDR1 is MNHEY and CDR2 is SVGAGI. CDR3 length: 15 residues. The V gene lost 2 bases and the J gene lost 7 bases, with 15 bases spanning the gap. CDR3 sequence reads: CASSYRWGARNEQFF. The CDR3 coding sequence is TGTGCCAGCAGTTACCGATGGGGCGCTAGGAATGAGCAGTTCTTC.

This clonotype was detected a few times. This chain links TRBV19 with TRBJ2-1; D might be TRBD1 (6 bases). CDR3 length: 15 residues. V lost 6 bases and J 6 bases, leaving 18 bases between the germline ends. Germline V gene data show CDR1 as LNHDA and CDR2 as SQIVND (reference sequence). This chain's CDR3 is CASRPVGTRLNEQFF. DNA for the CDR3: TGTGCCAGTAGACCGGTGGGGACACGGCTCAATGAGCAGTTCTTC.

This clonotype was detected only a few times. J is TRBJ2-7 and V is TRBV10-3; maybe TRBD1 (6 bases). Germline V gives CDR1 ENHRY, CDR2 SYGVKD. V lost 10 bases to trimming and J lost 3 bases, with 13 bases between them. This CDR3 is built from 12 residues. CDR3 bases: TGTGCCACCCTGGGGACACACTACGAGCAGTACGTC. Amino acids: CATLGTHYEQYV.

This clonotype appeared many times. CDR3 DNA sequence: TGTGCCAGCAGCTACGGGACAGGAGGCTACACCTTC. The encoded protein is CASSYGTGGYTF. The rearrangement joins TRBV7-2 to TRBJ1-2, with 8 bases fitting TRBD1. Germline lookup yields CDR1 SGHTA and CDR2 FQGNSA. V lost 4 bases and J lost 8; bases outside the gene matches: 3. The CDR3 runs 12 residues. The full variable domain, completed using reference TRBV7-2 and TRBJ1-2, is GAGVSQSPSNKVTEKGKDVELRCDPISGHTALYWYRQSLGQGLEFLIYFQGNSAPDKSGLPSDRFSAERTGGSVSTLTIQRTQQEDSAVYLCASSYGTGGYTFGSGTRLTVV.

The chain recombines TRBV4-1 with TRBJ1-1, with D unclear. Germline V gene lookup returns CDR1 MGHRA and CDR2 YSYEKL. CDR3 length: 15 amino acids. The V gene lost 1 base and the J gene lost 1 base, with 10 bases spanning the gap. The DNA for the CDR3 is TGCGCCAGCAGCCAAGGGGAGAACACGAACACTGAAGCTTTCTTT. This translates into CASSQGENTNTEAFF.

In nucleotides, the CDR3 is TGCAGCTCCTATCACCAGGGAGGCACTGAAGCTTTCTTT. It codes for CSSYHQGGTEAFF. The chain combines TRBV29-1 with TRBJ1-1; tentatively, D is TRBD1 (5 bases). V was shortened by 8 bases and J by 4 bases, with 17 bases between the two germline ends. Germline CDR1 and CDR2: SQVTM and ANQGSEA. This CDR3 is built from 13 residues.

The chain links TRBV11-2 to TRBJ2-3; 15 nucleotides align to TRBD2. Trimming cost V 5 bases and J 5 bases; bases outside gene matches: 5. Germline CDR1 is SGHAT and CDR2 is FQNNGV. The CDR3 sequence is 16 residues long. This chain's CDR3 is CASSPRTSGGVDTQYF. CDR3 coding DNA: TGTGCCAGCAGCCCTCGGACTAGCGGGGGGGTAGATACGCAGTATTTT.

This clonotype turned up a few times. This chain connects TRBV7-6 to TRBJ2-6, with 8 bases identical to TRBD1. CDR1 and CDR2 from the germline V gene are SGHVS and FNYEAQ. This CDR3 spans 19 amino acids. Germline trimming cut 5 bases from V and 0 bases from J; bases unmatched to any gene: 12. CDR3 in amino acids: CASSPRQGLGSSGANVLTF. For the CDR3, the DNA is TGTGCCAGCAGCCCTCGACAGGGGCTAGGGAGCTCTGGGGCCAACGTCCTGACTTTC.

The rearrangement uses TRBV6-5 and TRBJ2-5; D remains unclear. The germline V gene encodes CDR1 MNHEY and CDR2 SVGAGI. The CDR3 sequence is 16 residues long. V dropped 3 bases and J dropped 5 bases, with 19 bases sitting between them. CDR3: CASSYSGALGSETQYF. CDR3 sequence (DNA): TGTGCCAGCAGTTATTCCGGAGCCCTCGGCTCGGAGACCCAGTACTTC.

This clonotype was found a few times. This chain joins TRBV5-1 and TRBJ1-2; possible D gene TRBD1, 6 bases. Germline V CDR1 and CDR2: SGHRS, YFSETQ. The length of the CDR3 is 13 residues. V lost 0 bases and J lost 10, with 13 bases in between. CDR3 nucleotides: TGCGCCAGCAGCTTGGAAGAACAGGGCAACTACACCTTC. Its translation is CASSLEEQGNYTF.

The rearrangement joins TRBV7-2 to TRBJ2-5; D may match TRBD1 or TRBD2 (5 bases each). CDR3 length: 14 amino acids. Trimming stripped 5 bases from V and 5 bases from J, with 15 bases between. Germline values: CDR1 SGHTA, CDR2 FQGNSA. The CDR3 protein is CASSGRRGVETQYF. DNA for the CDR3: TGTGCCAGCAGCGGACGAAGAGGGGTGGAGACCCAGTACTTC. Drawing the rest from reference TRBV7-2 and TRBJ2-5, the complete variable domain is GAGVSQSPSNKVTEKGKDVELRCDPISGHTALYWYRQSLGQGLEFLIYFQGNSAPDKSGLPSDRFSAERTGGSVSTLTIQRTQQEDSAVYLCASSGRRGVETQYFGPGTRLLVL.

This clonotype was picked up a small number of times. The V gene is TRBV5-1, the J gene TRBJ2-7, with 8 bases matching TRBD1. The CDR3 covers 14 residues. Germline CDR1 SGHRS, CDR2 YFSETQ. Unmatched junction bases numbered 5, after V lost 4 bases and J lost 2 bases. CDR3 in amino acids: CASSLARGPYEQYF. The CDR3 DNA follows: TGCGCCAGCAGCCTGGCCAGGGGGCCCTACGAGCAGTACTTC.

This clonotype was counted at least ten times. The chain has TRBV24-1 and TRBJ2-3, with D maybe TRBD1 (6 bases). The CDR3 length is 13 residues. Germline V gives CDR1 KGHDR, CDR2 SFDVKD. Trimming removed 5 bases at V and 1 base at J, with 6 bases between. CDR3 sequence (DNA): TGTGCCACCAGTGCAGGGGGCACAGATACGCAGTATTTT. It translates to CATSAGGTDTQYF.

This clonotype was detected only a few times. J is TRBJ2-2 and V is TRBV7-2, with D possibly matching TRBD1 (5 bases). Germline loops: CDR1 SGHTA, CDR2 FQGNSA. This CDR3 has 14 amino acids. The V end lost 3 bases, the J end lost 7 bases, and 12 bases lay between the germline ends. The CDR3 DNA is TGTGCCAGCAGCTTGGGTGGGGCGGTCGGGGAGCTGTTTTTT. Protein product: CASSLGGAVGELFF. Full variable domain (outside the CDR3, taken from reference TRBV7-2 and TRBJ2-2): GAGVSQSPSNKVTEKGKDVELRCDPISGHTALYWYRQSLGQGLEFLIYFQGNSAPDKSGLPSDRFSAERTGGSVSTLTIQRTQQEDSAVYLCASSLGGAVGELFFGEGSRLTVL.